What follows are 3 T cell receptor beta chains derived from one specimen sequenced in a study of blood T cell repertoires in COVID-19. The protocol was immunoSEQ multiplex PCR, while the TCRdb copy is restricted to in-frame clones and leaves out a portion. This sample carries roughly 150,000 clones, 65% to 85% of them seen once, and the ten largest clones take approximately 19%. The sample taken for sequencing was peripheral blood. The receptors come from a woman in her 70s who had recovered from COVID-19.

The chain is built from TRBV6-4 and TRBJ1-1; D is undetermined. V was pared by 0 bases and J by 4 bases, with 6 bases between. The CDR3 sequence is 13 residues long. The V gene's germline CDR1 is MRHNA and CDR2 SNTAGT. CDR3 DNA sequence: TGTGCCAGCAGTGACTCTCTCGGCACTGAAGCTTTCTTT. Its translation: CASSDSLGTEAFF.

The chain recombines TRBV4-2 with TRBJ1-2; TRBD1 might be the D (5 bases). CDR1 LGHNA and CDR2 YNFKEQ come from the germline V gene. The CDR3 loop spans 14 amino acids. The ends were cut back, 0 bases at V and 4 bases at J, with 9 bases in the middle. CDR3 nucleotides: TGTGCCAGCAGCCAAGATGGCAGGGCCTATGGCTACACCTTC. This gives the protein CASSQDGRAYGYTF.

This chain links TRBV2 with TRBJ1-5, with D maybe TRBD1 (5 bases). Germline V gives CDR1 SNHLY, CDR2 FYNNEI. V was cut by 7 bases and J by 1 base, with 5 bases left in between. CDR3 length equals 12 residues. As DNA, the CDR3 is TGTGCCAGCACAGGGAGCAATCAGCCCCAGCATTTT. Translating gives CASTGSNQPQHF.